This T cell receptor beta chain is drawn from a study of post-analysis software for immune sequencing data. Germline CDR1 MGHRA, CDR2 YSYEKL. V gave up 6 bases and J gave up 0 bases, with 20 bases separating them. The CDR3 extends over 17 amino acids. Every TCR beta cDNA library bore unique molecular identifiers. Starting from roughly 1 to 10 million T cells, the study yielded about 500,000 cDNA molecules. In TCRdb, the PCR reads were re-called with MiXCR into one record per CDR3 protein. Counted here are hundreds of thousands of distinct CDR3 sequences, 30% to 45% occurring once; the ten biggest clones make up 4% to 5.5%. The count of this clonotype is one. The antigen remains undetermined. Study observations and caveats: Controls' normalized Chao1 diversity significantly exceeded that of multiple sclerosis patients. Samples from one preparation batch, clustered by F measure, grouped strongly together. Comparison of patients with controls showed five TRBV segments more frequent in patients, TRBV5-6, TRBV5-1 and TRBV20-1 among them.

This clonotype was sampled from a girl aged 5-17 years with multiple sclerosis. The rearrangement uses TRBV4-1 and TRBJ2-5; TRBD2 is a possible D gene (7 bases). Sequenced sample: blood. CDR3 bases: TGCGCCAGCAGGCCGAAGGGGAGGGGGGAGTACCAAGAGACCCAGTACTTC. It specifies CASRPKGRGEYQETQYF.